The rows below give T cell receptor beta chains drawn from one sample of a study of T cell clones after liver transplantation. Measured with immunoSEQ multiplex PCR; TCRdb has only the in-frame clones, and not every one. Of around 75,000 clones listed, around 80% are singletons. This material consisted of CD4+ T cells from blood, taken 48 months after liver transplant. All receptors come from a human patient who received a liver transplant. Some T cells could come from the graft donor. The CDR3 runs from the conserved cysteine through the conserved F or W. The order of the fields is V gene, CDR3 length, D gene, J gene, clone size, CDR3 protein, CDR3 DNA. A D gene is named only where the DNA matches it firmly. Expanded clones get a size class; other rows say once, few or many, or leave the size out.

TRBV10-3	14	-	TRBJ1-3	-	CAINEGLGGNTIYF	TGTGCCATCAATGAGGGGCTTGGTGGAAACACCATATATTTT
TRBV6-5	13	-	TRBJ1-5	-	CASSQNSNQPQHF	TGTGCCAGCAGTCAAAATAGCAATCAGCCCCAGCATTTT
TRBV4-1	15	TRBD1	TRBJ2-5	-	CASSQGQGNQETQYF	TGCGCCAGCAGCCAAGGACAGGGCAACCAAGAGACCCAGTACTTC
TRBV21-1	15	-	TRBJ1-3	-	CASSKTGKSGNTIYF	TGTGCCAGCAGCAAGACAGGGAAGTCTGGAAACACCATATATTTT
TRBV30	15	TRBD2	TRBJ2-3	once	CAWSGAGVSTDTQYF	TGTGCCTGGAGTGGGGCGGGAGTTTCCACAGATACGCAGTATTTT
TRBV19	15	TRBD1	TRBJ1-5	-	CASSRSRGEHQPQHF	TGTGCCAGTAGTAGGTCCAGGGGGGAGCATCAGCCCCAGCATTTT
TRBV7-3	15	TRBD1	TRBJ2-2	-	CASSFGTGVTGELFF	TGTGCCAGCAGCTTCGGGACAGGGGTCACCGGGGAGCTGTTTTTT
TRBV28	17	-	TRBJ2-3	-	CASTEGMGAPPTDTQYF	TGTGCCAGCACCGAAGGGATGGGGGCCCCTCCCACAGATACGCAGTATTTT
TRBV5-6	18	TRBD2	TRBJ2-5	-	CAIQPSEESGRYQETQYF	TGTGCCATCCAACCCTCTGAGGAAAGCGGGAGATACCAAGAGACCCAGTACTTC
TRBV6-5	12	TRBD1	TRBJ2-7	few	CASSSRQGKQYF	TGTGCCAGCAGTTCACGACAGGGTAAGCAGTACTTC